The entry that follows covers one TCR beta chain sequence. The germline V and J ends were trimmed by 5 bases and 9 bases, with 18 bases remaining between them. Germline-derived CDR1 and CDR2 are MNHNY and SVGAGI (reference sequence). CDR3 size: 14 residues. These data originate in a study of T cell clones after liver transplantation. Assay: immunoSEQ multiplex PCR; the TCRdb copy retains only in-frame clones and omits some. The data hold over 14,000 clones, with about nine tenths observed a single time. The origin of this receptor is a human donor who received a liver transplant. The input for sequencing was CD8+ T cells from blood, taken before liver transplant. This chain joins TRBV6-6 and TRBJ2-3; D remains ambiguous. The CDR3 loop reads CASSKQPHRETQYF. CDR3 DNA: TGTGCCAGCAGTAAACAGCCCCACAGAGAGACGCAGTATTTT.